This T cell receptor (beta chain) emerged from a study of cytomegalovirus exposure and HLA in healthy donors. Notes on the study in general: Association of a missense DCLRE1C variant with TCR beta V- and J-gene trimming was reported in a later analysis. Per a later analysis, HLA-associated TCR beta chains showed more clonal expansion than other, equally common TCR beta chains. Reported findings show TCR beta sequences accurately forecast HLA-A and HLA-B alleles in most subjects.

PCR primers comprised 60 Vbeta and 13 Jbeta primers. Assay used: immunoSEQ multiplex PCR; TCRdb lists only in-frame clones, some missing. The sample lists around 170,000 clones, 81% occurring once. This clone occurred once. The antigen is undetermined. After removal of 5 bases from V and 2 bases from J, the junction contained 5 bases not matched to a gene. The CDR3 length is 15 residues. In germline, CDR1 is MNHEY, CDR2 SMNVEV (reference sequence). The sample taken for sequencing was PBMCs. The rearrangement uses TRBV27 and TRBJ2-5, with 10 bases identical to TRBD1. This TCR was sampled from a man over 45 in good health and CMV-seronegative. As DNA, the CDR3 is TGTGCCAGCAGTCCCCGGGACAGGGGTCAAGAGACCCAGTACTTC. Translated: CASSPRDRGQETQYF.